The T cell receptor beta chain under discussion was sequenced for a study of T cells in Graves' hyperthyroidism and ophthalmopathy (dated by TCRdb to the late 2010s). With regard to the full study: Peripheral blood was collected at initial diagnosis, before any treatment. To identify distinguishing TCR V-J signatures, a discovery cohort of some 100 patients was used, comprising roughly 45 with Graves' ophthalmopathy and some 57 with stable Graves' hyperthyroidism. Once sampling was done, hyperthyroidism patients were given methimazole at a starting dose of 30 mg daily, whereas ophthalmopathy patients were given high-dose intravenous methylprednisolone. The 100 or so discovery patients were randomly split 7:3 into training and test sets. Prospective prediction of ophthalmopathy was tested in an independent validation cohort of approximately 18 hyperthyroidism patients and 15 to 17 patients who later progressed to ophthalmopathy. In several Graves' hyperthyroidism patients, the study also compared T-cell repertoires from thyroid tissue with T-cell repertoires from blood. The paper describes TCR Vbeta CDR3 sequencing of 135 peripheral blood samples, made up of about 41 ophthalmopathy patients, roughly 72 hyperthyroidism patients and roughly 17 progressor patients. What the authors observed across the whole study: No statistical method was used to set the sample size in advance, and investigators knew the group allocation. A model built on a 13 V-J signature distinguished ophthalmopathy from stable hyperthyroidism, reaching 87.88% sensitivity and around 81% specificity in cross-validation and 80%/75% in testing. In validation, the model predicted progression to ophthalmopathy with approximately 71% sensitivity and 72% to 85% specificity, a median of about six months before onset. Most expanded thyroid clonotypes (frequency above 0.001) were also detected in blood, suggesting blood repertoires may reflect thyroid immune responses.

CDR3 length: 14 amino acids, cysteine to phenylalanine. CDR3 DNA is the only sequence kept; it has 42 bases, read in frame from the first base. At the junction V is shortened by 1 base and J by 6 bases, with 16 bases in between. CDR1 and CDR2 are drawn from the germline V gene: SQVTM, ANQGSEA. For this clonotype: This clone's antigen is unknown. Base quality data are lacking; no much larger clone is found one base away.

The TCR beta CDR3 regions were amplified from the RNA transcripts. The first round of RT-PCR for the TCR CDR3 was performed with the HTBI primer set and the Qiagen OneStep RT-PCR kit. Libraries were constructed in a second round of multiplex PCR, after which size selection and purification were carried out. The libraries were sequenced on an Illumina HiSeq2000 using paired-end 100 bp reads. The paper's processing steps were these. SOAPnuke was used to process the raw data, with reads discarded if the reads contained adapters or uncalled bases, had a mean Phred below 15, or lacked an exact constant-primer or identifier match. COPE v1.2.5 was used to merge the high-quality paired reads, and each unique nucleotide sequence was defined as a clonotype. Clonotypes were aligned to IMGT TRBV, TRBD and TRBJ reference segments using MiTCR v1.1. The analysis included only V-J combinations with a frequency above 0.0001, which together covered about 99% of the repertoires. The TCS score was defined as F50 (clonal expansion) divided by E x V (chaos), with BLOSUM62-based TCRdist calculated between CDR3 peptides within each V-J. Welch's t-statistics and random forest reduced approximately 520 V-J features to under 15, which were used in a naive Bayes classifier (R e1071). The public reads were run again by TCRdb, first through fastp at Q25 and then through MiXCR, and only productive beta chains were kept. One record per CDR3 amino acid sequence lists the most common genes and DNA. TCRdb's processing, not the authors', yielded these V and J calls. Across this sample there are roughly 660,000 distinct CDR3 sequences, with about 18% seen only once. About 16% of the sample is taken by the ten largest.

A patient counted as having stable Graves' hyperthyroidism if no progression to ophthalmopathy occurred over 18 months of follow-up. The hyperthyroidism patients were between 18 and 65 years old and newly diagnosed, with a disease duration of less than 2 months. Patients with uncontrolled infections, other autoimmune diseases, pregnancy or lactation were excluded. Diagnoses relied on clinical symptoms, serum thyroxine and TRAb, thyroid ultrasound and orbital computed tomography. Ficoll-Paque density gradient centrifugation was used to isolate PBMCs from 10 ml of fresh peripheral blood. Total RNA was extracted with Trizol reagent, and quality was checked on an Agilent 2100 Bioanalyzer.

The clonotype originates from a middle-aged man with Graves' hyperthyroidism. The sequenced sample was blood. Recombination joined TRBV29-1 with TRBJ2-7, with a tentative D gene TRBD2 over 6 matching bases. This receptor has the CDR3 CSVEAGSGEGEQYF. The DNA reads TGCAGCGTTGAAGCAGGTAGCGGTGAAGGCGAGCAGTACTTC.